The sequence of this T cell receptor beta chain was determined in a study of blood T cell repertoires in COVID-19. Profiled with immunoSEQ multiplex PCR; TCRdb holds only in-frame clones, not every one. This sample carries roughly 400,000 clones, around 87% of them seen once, and the ten largest clones take about 1.1%. The sequenced sample consisted of PBMCs or T cells enriched from blood (not recorded which). The source of this sequence is a young man who had recovered from COVID-19.

The DNA of the CDR3 is TGTGCCAGCAGCGGGCTAGCGGGAGCTTCCTACAATGAGCAGTTCTTC. This gives the protein CASSGLAGASYNEQFF. The J gene is TRBJ2-1, the V gene TRBV11-2; TRBD2 matches at 10 bases. The CDR3 has 16 residues. The ends lost 5 bases at V and 1 base at J; junction bases unmatched: 5. CDR1 and CDR2 from the germline V gene are SGHAT and FQNNGV.